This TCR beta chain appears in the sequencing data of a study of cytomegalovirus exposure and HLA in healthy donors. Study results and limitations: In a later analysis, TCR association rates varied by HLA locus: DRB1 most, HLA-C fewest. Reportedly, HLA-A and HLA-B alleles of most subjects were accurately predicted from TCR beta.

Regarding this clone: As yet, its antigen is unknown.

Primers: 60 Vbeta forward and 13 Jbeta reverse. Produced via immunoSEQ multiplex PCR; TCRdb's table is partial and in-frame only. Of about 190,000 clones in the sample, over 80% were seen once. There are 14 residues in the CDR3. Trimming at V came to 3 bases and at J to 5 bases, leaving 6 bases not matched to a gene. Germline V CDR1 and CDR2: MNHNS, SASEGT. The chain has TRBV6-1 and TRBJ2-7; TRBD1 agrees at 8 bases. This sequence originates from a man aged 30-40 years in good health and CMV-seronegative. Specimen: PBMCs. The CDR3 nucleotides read TGTGCCAGCAGTGATACGGGGACAGGCCACGAGCAGTACTTC. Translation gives CASSDTGTGHEQYF.